The 5 T cell receptor beta chains listed next were all sequenced from one sample in a study of technical replicates of blood from a few donors. Data came from immunoSEQ multiplex PCR; TCRdb stores just in-frame clones and leaves some out. The top ten hold under 0.45% of the sample, which has about 97,000 clones, approximately 96% seen once. The sequenced material came from T cells isolated from PBMCs. The receptor set was obtained from a human donor in good health.

The chain joins TRBV30 to TRBJ1-5, with D possibly matching TRBD1 (5 bases). Germline V gives CDR1 GTSNPN, CDR2 SVGIG (reference sequence). V shed 2 bases and J shed 4 bases, with 15 bases lying between them. This CDR3 has 15 residues. The CDR3 DNA follows: TGTGCCTGGAGTTATTCAGGGTCCTCTAATCAGCCCCAGCATTTT. Translation: CAWSYSGSSNQPQHF. Drawing the rest from reference TRBV30 and TRBJ1-5, the complete variable domain is SQTIHQWPATLVQPVGSPLSLECTVEGTSNPNLYWYRQAAGRGLQLLFYSVGIGQISSEVPQNLSASRPQDRQFILSSKKLLLSDSGFYLCAWSYSGSSNQPQHFGDGTRLSIL.

V is TRBV10-3 and J is TRBJ1-5; 10 bases map to TRBD1. The V and J ends lost 3 bases and 3 bases, in that order; junction bases with no gene match: 5. The CDR3 loop spans 16 amino acids. Germline CDR1 and CDR2: ENHRY and SYGVKD. The CDR3 DNA reads TGTGCCATCAGTGACGTCGGGACAGGGGACAATCAGCCCCAGCATTTT. Its protein is CAISDVGTGDNQPQHF.

The chain joins TRBV9 to TRBJ2-1; TRBD2 aligns across 15 bases. The CDR3 consists of 17 residues. Germline values: CDR1 SGDLS, CDR2 YYNGEE. The V and J ends lost 4 bases and 7 bases, in that order; junction bases with no gene match: 9. DNA of the CDR3: TGTGCCAGCAGCTTAAATACGGGACTAGCGGGAGGTAATGAGCAGTTCTTC. Translated, it gives CASSLNTGLAGGNEQFF.

CDR3 protein: CAISGGQGAEAFF. The DNA for the CDR3 is TGTGCCATCAGCGGGGGACAGGGGGCTGAAGCTTTCTTT. The genes are TRBV10-3 and TRBJ1-1; 11 bases are a match to TRBD1. Germline CDR1 and CDR2: ENHRY and SYGVKD. With 6 bases clipped from V and 6 bases from J, the junction kept 3 bases outside the gene matches. CDR3 length: 13 amino acids.

The chain uses TRBV9 and TRBJ2-3; the match to TRBD2 covers 7 bases. This CDR3 is 12 amino acids long. Trimming at V came to 4 bases and at J to 10 bases, leaving 6 bases not matched to a gene. Germline loops: CDR1 SGDLS, CDR2 YYNGEE. In nucleotides, the CDR3 is TGTGCCAGCAGCCTAGACGGGAGGTCGCAGTATTTT. Translating it yields CASSLDGRSQYF.